The subject of this entry is one T cell receptor beta chain. The data are from a study of control samples from healthy donors and cancer patients. The table came from immunoSEQ multiplex PCR; TCRdb's copy has only in-frame clones and leaves some out. The data show roughly 80,000 clones, roughly 90% seen once. The CDR3 is 14 residues long. Germline V gene lookup returns CDR1 MNHNS and CDR2 SASEGT. V lost 2 bases to trimming and J lost 7 bases, with 11 bases between them. Sequencing was performed on PBMCs. This clonotype was obtained from a woman aged 55-70 years with head and neck cancer. V is TRBV6-1 and J is TRBJ1-4; D is possibly TRBD1 (5 bases). Here the CDR3 DNA reads TGTGCCAGCAGTGAATGGGGGGAAGTTGAAAAACTGTTTTTT. It specifies CASSEWGEVEKLFF.